Listed below are T cell receptor beta chains from one sample, sequenced in a study of blood T cell repertoires in COVID-19. This table comes from immunoSEQ multiplex PCR, and its TCRdb copy is limited to in-frame clones, with some not included. The sample consists of about 8,000 clones, roughly four fifths of them appearing once. The sequenced material came from peripheral blood. These receptors were taken from a human donor in a cohort sampled during active COVID-19. Both conserved end residues are part of each CDR3. A D gene is named only where the DNA matches it firmly. For some rows the clone size is stated as once, few or many, or as a class when expanded; others skip it.

V: TRBV9
J: TRBJ1-1
size: .
D: .
CDR3: CASSVAISGTEAFF
DNA: TGTGCCAGCAGCGTAGCGATCTCGGGGACTGAAGCTTTCTTT

V: TRBV6-2/TRBV6-3
J: TRBJ2-3
size: .
D: TRBD2
CDR3: CASSYSILAGGQDTQYF
DNA: TGTGCCAGCAGTTACTCGATTTTAGCGGGGGGGCAAGATACGCAGTATTTT

V: TRBV3-1/TRBV3-2
J: TRBJ2-1
size: few
D: .
CDR3: CASSPQWYNEQFF
DNA: TGTGCCAGCAGCCCCCAGTGGTACAATGAGCAGTTCTTC

V: TRBV27
J: TRBJ2-2
size: .
D: .
CDR3: CASSKQGSTGELFF
DNA: TGTGCCAGCAGCAAACAGGGAAGCACCGGGGAGCTGTTTTTT

V: TRBV7-3
J: TRBJ1-6
size: .
D: .
CDR3: CASSLILAGYNSPLHF
DNA: TGTGCCAGCAGCTTAATATTGGCAGGATATAATTCACCCCTCCACTTT

V: TRBV5-4
J: TRBJ2-2
size: .
D: .
CDR3: CASSLYDTGELFF
DNA: TGTGCCAGCAGCTTGTATGACACCGGGGAGCTGTTTTTT

V: TRBV11-2
J: TRBJ2-1
size: few
D: .
CDR3: CASSLPTEEQFF
DNA: TGTGCCAGCAGCTTACCCACGGAGGAGCAGTTCTTC

V: TRBV9
J: TRBJ1-2
size: .
D: .
CDR3: CASSVDGGDLGGGYTF
DNA: TGTGCCAGCAGCGTAGATGGGGGGGACCTGGGAGGCGGCTACACCTTC

V: TRBV9
J: TRBJ2-3
size: .
D: TRBD2
CDR3: CASSVASGQTDTQYF
DNA: TGTGCCAGCAGCGTAGCTAGCGGCCAGACAGATACGCAGTATTTT

V: TRBV25-1
J: TRBJ1-4
size: .
D: TRBD1
CDR3: CASSEGQANEKLFF
DNA: TGTGCCAGCAGTGAAGGACAGGCTAATGAAAAACTGTTTTTT

V: TRBV30
J: TRBJ2-5
size: once
D: TRBD2
CDR3: CAWSVQAGAETQYF
DNA: TGTGCCTGGAGTGTACAAGCGGGAGCGGAGACCCAGTACTTC

V: TRBV30
J: TRBJ2-1
size: .
D: .
CDR3: CAWAGSSYNEQFF
DNA: TGTGCCTGGGCGGGTAGCTCCTACAATGAGCAGTTCTTC

V: TRBV21-1
J: TRBJ1-5
size: .
D: .
CDR3: CASSNTQTTGKGNQPQHF
DNA: TGTGCCAGCAGCAATACCCAGACAACAGGGAAAGGGAATCAGCCCCAGCATTTT

V: TRBV9
J: TRBJ1-3
size: few
D: .
CDR3: CASSIGYSGNTIYF
DNA: TGTGCCAGCAGTATCGGGTACTCTGGAAACACCATATATTTT

V: TRBV19
J: TRBJ1-1
size: .
D: .
CDR3: CASSIVPGTGITEAFF
DNA: TGTGCCAGTAGTATCGTCCCTGGAACAGGGATCACTGAAGCTTTCTTT

V: TRBV24-1
J: TRBJ2-1
size: .
D: .
CDR3: CATSDSGGITYNEQFF
DNA: TGTGCCACCAGCGATTCTGGGGGGATCACCTACAATGAGCAGTTCTTC

V: TRBV6-6
J: TRBJ2-2
size: .
D: TRBD2
CDR3: CASGREGTGELFF
DNA: TGTGCCAGCGGGCGGGAGGGCACCGGGGAGCTGTTTTTT

V: TRBV27
J: TRBJ2-1
size: .
D: .
CDR3: CASRGLRGRSYNEQFF
DNA: TGTGCCAGCAGGGGCCTCAGGGGAAGATCCTACAATGAGCAGTTCTTC

V: TRBV6-5
J: TRBJ1-1
size: .
D: TRBD1
CDR3: CASRSPGQGAQEAFF
DNA: TGTGCCAGCAGGAGTCCGGGACAGGGGGCGCAGGAAGCTTTCTTT

V: TRBV7-8
J: TRBJ1-3
size: .
D: .
CDR3: CASSLGGISGNTIYF
DNA: TGTGCCAGCAGCTTAGGTGGCATCTCTGGAAACACCATATATTTT